The clone carrying this T cell receptor beta chain has ten or more counts. One junction end disagrees with the germline gene, perhaps due to a read error. This sample was taken from a study of blood T cell repertoires in COVID-19. Per the authors' pipeline: Amplified reference gene primers provided the basis for estimating nucleated cell counts. Profiling relied on immunoSEQ multiplex PCR, and the TCRdb table lists in-frame clones only, not all of them. From that table come the V and J calls and clone size; the DNA was used to work out D and trimming. Among tens of thousands of clones, 79% were seen once, and the ten largest hold about 3.5%. CDR1 and CDR2 from the germline V gene are SSHAT and FNYEAQ (reference sequence). The CDR3 length is 15 residues.

The chain recombines TRBV7-7 with TRBJ1-3; 7 nucleotides agree with TRBD1. The material sequenced was peripheral blood. This TCR came from a man between 60 and 75 years old with acute or convalescent COVID-19. The CDR3 bases are TGTGCTAGCAGCTACGGAACAGGGGCTGGAAACACCATATATTTT. Translated, it gives CASSYGTGAGNTIYF.